This T cell receptor (beta chain) derives from a study of PD-1 blockade in classical Hodgkin lymphoma (dated by TCRdb to 2019 to 2021). For the study in its entirety: Nivolumab dosing was 3 mg/kg intravenously every 2 weeks, continuing until either disease progression or unacceptable toxicity. The study used CyTOF and TCR beta sequencing to define a peripheral blood immune signature of response to PD-1 blockade in classical Hodgkin lymphoma.

The sample's time point, from its label and the paper: cycle 4 day 1 (C4D1), after 5 to 7 weeks of nivolumab. All trial patients had relapsed after autologous stem cell transplantation, with cohorts A, B and C differing in prior brentuximab vedotin exposure. Magnetic negative selection with a Miltenyi CD4+ T cell isolation kit was used to purify CD4+ T cells from thawed PBMCs. A total of roughly 60 patients with relapsed/refractory classical Hodgkin lymphoma made up the trial cohort, and each patient's best overall response was complete response, partial response or progressive disease. In the multi-cohort phase II CheckMate 205 trial, trial patients received single-agent nivolumab. Best overall response was determined by an independent review committee according to the 2007 International Working Group response criteria. Trial PBMCs were collected just before the start of nivolumab (C1D1) and during therapy at cycle 2 day 1 and cycle 4 day 1. Peripheral blood was collected in 8 mL Vacutainer Cell Preparation Tubes, from which PBMCs were isolated by centrifugation and then cryopreserved. Purified CD4+ and CD8+ fractions were prepared only for cases in which an additional PBMC sample was available. Magnetically labelled cells were removed on LS columns in a quadroMACS separator, and the flow-through was collected as the purified fraction.

V drops 0 bases and J drops 6 bases, leaving 18 bases in between. Reading from cysteine to phenylalanine, the CDR3 counts 17 amino acids. CDR3 DNA only is kept here, 51 bases in frame from base 1. For CDR1 and CDR2, the germline V gene lists SGHTA and FQGNSA. The Qiagen DNeasy kit was used to extract genomic DNA both from unsorted PBMCs and from the negatively selected CD4+ and CD8+ fractions. TCR beta CDR3 regions were amplified by immunoSEQ multiplex PCR using primers annealing to V and J segments. A synthetic immune receptor repertoire was used to minimize amplification bias, and any remaining bias was removed computationally after sequencing. The paper's processing steps were these. Custom Python scripts were used to quantify repertoire diversity as the Shannon entropy index. Unsorted, CD4+ and CD8+ repertoires were analyzed separately, except for combined analyses in which CD4+ and CD8+ sequences were merged in silico. Clonal expansion was defined as at least a 2-fold frequency increase after treatment relative to C1D1, with a pseudocount of 0.5 for undetected baseline clones. Clones with 0 or 1 copy at C1D1 were classified as singleton clones, and clones with 2 or more copies were classified as non-singleton clones. Clones expanded in unsorted samples were labelled as CD4+, CD8+ or unknown by matching protein sequences in sorted samples from the same patient. Wilcoxon tests on paired samples were used to test diversity changes from C1D1 to C4D1. TCRdb took this table from immuneACCESS and kept in-frame rearrangements with V and J called. Such tables lack part of the clones; where checked against another copy, unresolved V genes explain under half of the gap, and the rest is unexplained. For V, J and clone size, that table is used; D and trimming come from the DNA. This sample gives 25,000 to 35,000 clones in total; more than 70% of them show up just once. Clones ranked in the top ten supply more than 2% of the sample.

The paper as a whole reports these results and caveats: By C4D1, a significant rise was seen in CD4+ TCR diversity but not in CD8+ TCR diversity (p=0.0027 vs p=0.16), and the rise was most apparent among complete responders (p=0.02). Patients starting nivolumab less than 1 year after ASCT had lower diversity and were excluded from later analyses to avoid confounding by immune reconstitution. Among trial patients, those achieving complete response had baseline diversity similar to that of newly diagnosed patients, while diversity was significantly lower in partial responders and progressors. Only a single clinical trial cohort was studied, and what caused the repertoire differences, possibly disease activity or prior therapy, remained undefined. Baseline TCR diversity was reported to be lower in newly diagnosed patients than in healthy donors, and even lower in relapsed/refractory patients.

With respect to this clone: There is no known antigen for this receptor. No much larger clone is present one base from it, and per-base qualities are unavailable.

The V and J segments used are TRBV7-2 and TRBJ2-1, with the identity of the D gene unclear. Sequenced material: CD4+ T cells from blood, taken before the fourth cycle of nivolumab. This clonotype was sampled from a human donor with classical Hodgkin lymphoma. The bases read TGTGCCAGCAGCTTAGCTTATCGGTCCGCCTACGGCAATGAGCAGTTCTTC. Its coded protein is CASSLAYRSAYGNEQFF.